This T cell receptor (beta chain) was captured by sequencing in a study of cytomegalovirus exposure and HLA in healthy donors. Regarding this clone: Its target is not known.

The PCR ran on 60 Vbeta and 13 Jbeta primers. Measured with immunoSEQ multiplex PCR; TCRdb has only the in-frame clones, and not every one. The repertoire holds under 120,000 clones, approximately 80% seen once, with roughly 5% in the top ten. Trimming at V came to 6 bases and at J to 5 bases, leaving 8 bases not matched to a gene. The CDR3 runs to 14 residues. The germline CDR1 and CDR2 sequences are SGHRS and YFSETQ. General observations from the study: It has been reported that TCR beta sequences accurately predicted the HLA-A and HLA-B alleles of most subjects. In a later analysis, a missense DCLRE1C variant was linked to TCR beta V- and J-gene trimming.

This receptor was obtained from a female donor in good health and CMV-seropositive. V and J are TRBV5-1 and TRBJ2-7; 10 bases are a match to TRBD1. Material for sequencing was PBMCs. DNA of the CDR3: TGCGCCAGCACCAGACAGGGGGCGAAAAACGAGCAGTACTTC. Translation: CASTRQGAKNEQYF.